These T cell receptor beta chains were read from a single sample in a study of spatial heterogeneity in lung cancer. TCRdb ran MiXCR on the 5' RACE reads and lists one entry per CDR3 protein. The table records just under 45,000 distinct CDR3 sequences, 22% of them present only once. The starting material was PBMCs, obtained at follow-up. These receptors originate from a female donor with early-stage non-small cell lung cancer. The CDR3 runs from the conserved cysteine through the conserved F or W.

J,V,CDR3
TRBJ2-2,TRBV11-1,CASSLDGFSGELFF
TRBJ2-3,TRBV11-2,CASSLAWFSDTQYF
TRBJ2-1,TRBV7-6,CASSLVHSEQFF
TRBJ1-2,TRBV10-3,CAISEPLQAGANYGYTF
TRBJ2-1,TRBV24-1,CATSESARNEQFF
TRBJ2-1,TRBV20-1,CSARDNGARISYNEQFF
TRBJ2-3,TRBV24-1,CATSDGGGSDTQYF
TRBJ2-5,TRBV10-3,CAISVVRTSGGETQYF
TRBJ1-2,TRBV7-2,CASSLGGTGGHGYTF
TRBJ2-1,TRBV7-8,CASSLDRLAGGNEQFF
TRBJ2-6,TRBV7-2,CASSPRDGISGANVLTF
TRBJ1-2,TRBV19,CASSMQGNYGYTF
TRBJ2-7,TRBV6-6,CASTKIPGTSGSSYEQYF
TRBJ2-2,TRBV5-1,CASSATAGTGELFF
TRBJ2-7,TRBV7-8,CASSLHRGGVEQYF
TRBJ2-1,TRBV6-1,CASSESHYNEQFF
TRBJ2-5,TRBV29-1,CSVDLSLETQYF
TRBJ2-3,TRBV5-1,CASSREAGDTQYF
TRBJ2-2,TRBV5-4,CASSSGTPLDAGELFF
TRBJ2-5,TRBV5-5,CASSYGRIETQYF